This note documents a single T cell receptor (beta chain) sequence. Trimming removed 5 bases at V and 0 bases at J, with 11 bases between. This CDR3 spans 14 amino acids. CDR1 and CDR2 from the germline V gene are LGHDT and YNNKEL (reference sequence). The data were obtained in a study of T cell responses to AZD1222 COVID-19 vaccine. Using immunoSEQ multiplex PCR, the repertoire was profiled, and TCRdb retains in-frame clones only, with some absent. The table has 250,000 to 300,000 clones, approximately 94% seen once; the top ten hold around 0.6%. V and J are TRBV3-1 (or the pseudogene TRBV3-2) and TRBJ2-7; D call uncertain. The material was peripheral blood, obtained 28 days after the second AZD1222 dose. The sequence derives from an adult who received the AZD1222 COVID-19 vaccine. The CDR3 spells CASSRAPSSYEQYF. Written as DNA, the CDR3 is TGTGCCAGCAGCAGGGCCCCAAGCTCCTACGAGCAGTACTTC.